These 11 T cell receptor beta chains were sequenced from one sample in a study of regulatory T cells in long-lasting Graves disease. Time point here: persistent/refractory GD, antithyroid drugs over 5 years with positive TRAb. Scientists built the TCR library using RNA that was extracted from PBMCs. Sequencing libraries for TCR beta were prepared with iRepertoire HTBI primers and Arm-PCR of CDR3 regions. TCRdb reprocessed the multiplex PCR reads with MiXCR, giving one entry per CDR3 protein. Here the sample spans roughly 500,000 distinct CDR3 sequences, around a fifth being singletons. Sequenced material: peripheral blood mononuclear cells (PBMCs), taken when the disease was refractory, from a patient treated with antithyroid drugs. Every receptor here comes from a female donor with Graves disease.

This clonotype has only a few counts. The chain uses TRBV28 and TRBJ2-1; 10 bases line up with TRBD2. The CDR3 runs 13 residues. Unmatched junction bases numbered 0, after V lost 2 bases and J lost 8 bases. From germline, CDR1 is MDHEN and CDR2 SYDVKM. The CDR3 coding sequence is TGTGCCAGCAGTTTAGGGACTAGCGATGAGCAGTTCTTC. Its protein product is CASSLGTSDEQFF.

CDR3 loop: CSARDPRHYGYTF. DNA for the CDR3: TGCAGTGCTAGAGACCCCAGGCACTATGGCTACACCTTC. The chain couples TRBV20-1 to TRBJ1-2; D unresolved. Germline V gives CDR1 DFQATT, CDR2 SNEGSKA (reference sequence). V was cut by 0 bases and J by 3 bases, with 8 bases left in between. The CDR3 consists of 13 residues.

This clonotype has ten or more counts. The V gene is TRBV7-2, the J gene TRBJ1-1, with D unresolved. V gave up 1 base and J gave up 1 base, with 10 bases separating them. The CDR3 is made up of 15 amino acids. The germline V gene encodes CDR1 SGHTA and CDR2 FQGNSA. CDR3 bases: TGTGCCAGCAGCTTAGGAGGCAGTCAGAACACTGAAGCTTTCTTT. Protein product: CASSLGGSQNTEAFF.

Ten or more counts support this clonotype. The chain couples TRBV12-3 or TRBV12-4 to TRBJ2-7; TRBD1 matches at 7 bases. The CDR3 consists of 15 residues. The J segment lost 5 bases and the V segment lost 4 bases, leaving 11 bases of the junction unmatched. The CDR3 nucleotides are TGTGCCAGCAGTTCCCCCGAGACAGGGATAGACGAGCAGTACTTC. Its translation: CASSSPETGIDEQYF.

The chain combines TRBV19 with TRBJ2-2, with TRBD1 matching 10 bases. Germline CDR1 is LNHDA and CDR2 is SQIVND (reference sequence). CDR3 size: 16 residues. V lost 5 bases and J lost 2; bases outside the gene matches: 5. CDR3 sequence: CASSPSTGGNTGELFF. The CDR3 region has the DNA TGTGCCAGTAGTCCGTCGACAGGGGGCAACACCGGGGAGCTGTTTTTT.

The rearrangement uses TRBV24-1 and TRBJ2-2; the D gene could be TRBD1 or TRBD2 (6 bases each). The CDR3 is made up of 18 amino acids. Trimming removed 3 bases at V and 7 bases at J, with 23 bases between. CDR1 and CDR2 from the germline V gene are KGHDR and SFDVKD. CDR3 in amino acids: CATSDPYRAGSRGGELFF. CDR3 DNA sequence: TGTGCCACCAGTGATCCCTACAGAGCGGGCTCCAGGGGCGGGGAGCTGTTTTTT.

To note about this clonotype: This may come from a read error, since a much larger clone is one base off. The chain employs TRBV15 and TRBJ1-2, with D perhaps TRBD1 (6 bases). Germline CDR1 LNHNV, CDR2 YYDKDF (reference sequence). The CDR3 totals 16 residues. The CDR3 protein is CATSRSTGQLLYDYTF. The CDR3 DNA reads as TGTGCCACCAGCAGGTCAACAGGACAGTTACTCTATGACTACACCTTC.

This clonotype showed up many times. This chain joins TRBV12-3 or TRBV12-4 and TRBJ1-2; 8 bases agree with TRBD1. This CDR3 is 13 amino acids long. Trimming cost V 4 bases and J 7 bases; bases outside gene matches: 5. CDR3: CASSSDRETGYTF. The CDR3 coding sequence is TGTGCCAGCAGTTCGGACAGGGAGACTGGCTACACCTTC.

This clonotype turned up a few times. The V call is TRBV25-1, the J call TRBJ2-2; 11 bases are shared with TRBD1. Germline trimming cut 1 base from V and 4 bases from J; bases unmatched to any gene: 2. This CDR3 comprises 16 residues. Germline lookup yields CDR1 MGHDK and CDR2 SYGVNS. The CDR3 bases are TGTGCCAGCAGTGAATGGGGGACAGGGGGCACCGGGGAGCTGTTTTTT. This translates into CASSEWGTGGTGELFF.

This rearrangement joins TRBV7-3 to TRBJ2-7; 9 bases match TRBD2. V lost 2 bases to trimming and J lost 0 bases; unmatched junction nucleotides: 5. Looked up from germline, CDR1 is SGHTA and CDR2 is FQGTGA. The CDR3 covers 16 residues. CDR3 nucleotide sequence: TGTGCCAGCAGCTTATGGCAGCGGGAGGTCTCCTACGAGCAGTACTTC. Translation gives CASSLWQREVSYEQYF.

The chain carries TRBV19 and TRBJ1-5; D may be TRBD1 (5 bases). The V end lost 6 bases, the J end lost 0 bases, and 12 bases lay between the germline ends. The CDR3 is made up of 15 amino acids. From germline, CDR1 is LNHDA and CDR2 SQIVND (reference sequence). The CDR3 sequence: CASRKGLYSNQPQHF. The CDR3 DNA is TGTGCCAGTAGAAAGGGGCTGTATAGCAATCAGCCCCAGCATTTT. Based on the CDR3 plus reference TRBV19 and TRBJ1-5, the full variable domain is DGGITQSPKYLFRKEGQNVTLSCEQNLNHDAMYWYRQDPGQGLRLIYYSQIVNDFQKGDIAEGYSVSREKKESFPLTVTSAQKNPTAFYLCASRKGLYSNQPQHFGDGTRLSIL.